This T cell receptor beta chain was documented in a study of T cell changes during pregnancy in multiple sclerosis. Sequencing was performed with immunoSEQ multiplex PCR; in TCRdb, only in-frame clones are kept and a portion is missing. This repertoire shows 40,000 to 50,000 clones, around 84% found once; its top ten account for around 0.7%. Trimming left V 4 bases short and J 3 bases short, with 9 bases between. This CDR3 region has 13 residues. Germline V CDR1 and CDR2: SGHNT, YYREEE (reference sequence). The chain joins TRBV5-4 to TRBJ2-3, with D unresolved. The sequence derives from a female donor with multiple sclerosis, enrolled in a pregnancy study. The material was CD4+ T cells from peripheral blood mononuclear cells, obtained before pregnancy. This CDR3 reads CASSPTGTDTQYF. In DNA form, the CDR3 reads TGTGCCAGCAGCCCGACCGGGACAGATACGCAGTATTTT.